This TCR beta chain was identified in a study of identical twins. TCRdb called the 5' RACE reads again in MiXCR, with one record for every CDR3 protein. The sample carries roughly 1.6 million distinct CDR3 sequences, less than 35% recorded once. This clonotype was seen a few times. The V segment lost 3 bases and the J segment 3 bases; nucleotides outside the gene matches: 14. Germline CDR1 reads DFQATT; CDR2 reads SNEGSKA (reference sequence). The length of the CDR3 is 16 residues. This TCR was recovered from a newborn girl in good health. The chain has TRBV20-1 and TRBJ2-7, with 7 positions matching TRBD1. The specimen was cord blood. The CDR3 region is CSARVRTGPFIYEQYF. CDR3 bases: TGCAGTGCTAGGGTGAGGACAGGACCCTTCATCTACGAGCAGTACTTC.